Included here is one TCR beta chain sequence, with context. Its antigen is unknown. A sample-barcoded 5' primer and a J-beta primer mix were used in a second PCR of roughly 7 to 11 cycles. TCRdb processed the 5' RACE reads anew with MiXCR; each CDR3 protein has one entry. The table has some 670,000 distinct CDR3 sequences, approximately 52% seen once; the top ten hold roughly 12%. The data were taken from a study of blood T cells in healthy people across ages. CDR1 and CDR2 from the germline V gene are SGHAT and FQNNGV. Germline trimming cut 4 bases from V and 3 bases from J; bases unmatched to any gene: 8. This CDR3 is 16 amino acids long. General study findings and limits: A conclusive naive versus antigen-experienced comparison was prevented by the unsorted PBMCs.

V usage is TRBV11-2 and J usage is TRBJ2-3; TRBD1 aligns across 9 bases. This TCR was sampled from a woman older than 75 in good health. Material for sequencing was blood. CDR3 nucleotides: TGTGCCAGCAGCTCCGGGCCGACAGGGGGGACAGATACGCAGTATTTT. This sequence encodes CASSSGPTGGTDTQYF.